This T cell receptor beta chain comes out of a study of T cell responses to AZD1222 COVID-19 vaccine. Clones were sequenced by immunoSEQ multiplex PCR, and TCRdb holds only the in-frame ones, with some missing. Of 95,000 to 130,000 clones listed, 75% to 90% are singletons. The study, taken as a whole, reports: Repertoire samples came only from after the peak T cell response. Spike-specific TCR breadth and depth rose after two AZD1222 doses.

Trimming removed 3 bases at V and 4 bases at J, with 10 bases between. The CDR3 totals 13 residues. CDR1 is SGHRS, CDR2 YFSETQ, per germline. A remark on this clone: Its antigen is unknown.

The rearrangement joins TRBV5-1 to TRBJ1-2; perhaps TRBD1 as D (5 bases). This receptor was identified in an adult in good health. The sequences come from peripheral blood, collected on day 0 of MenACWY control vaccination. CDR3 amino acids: CASSSQVIYGYTF. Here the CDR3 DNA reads TGCGCCAGCAGCTCACAGGTGATCTATGGCTACACCTTC. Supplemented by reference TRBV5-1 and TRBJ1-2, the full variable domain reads KAGVTQTPRYLIKTRGQQVTLSCSPISGHRSVSWYQQTPGQGLQFLFEYFSETQRNKGNFPGRFSGRQFSNSRSEMNVSTLELGDSALYLCASSSQVIYGYTFGSGTRLTVV.